The 13 T cell receptor beta chains presented below share a single source sample, sequenced in a study of T cells after posttransplantation cyclophosphamide. Clones were read by immunoSEQ multiplex PCR, and TCRdb kept only the in-frame ones, dropping some. In the table there are 15,000 to 20,000 clones, over 60% of which are singletons. Treatment was busulfan-fludarabine conditioning, a marrow graft, and cyclophosphamide on days +3 and +4. Sequencing used CD8+ T cells sorted from PBMCs, obtained roughly 1,900 days after a stem cell transplant with posttransplant cyclophosphamide. These TCRs come from a female patient in her forties who received an allogeneic stem cell transplant from a related donor, was CMV-positive, and had no GVHD. Some T cells here may be from the graft donor.

CDR3 DNA: TGTGCCAGCAGCGACTCCGGGACTCCATATGGCTACACCTTC. Its translation is CASSDSGTPYGYTF. This rearrangement joins TRBV7-9 to TRBJ1-2; D is perhaps TRBD1 (5 bases). The CDR3 extends over 14 amino acids. Trimming shortened V by 5 bases and J by 5 bases, and 15 bases separated the two germline ends. CDR1 is SEHNR, CDR2 FQNEAQ, per germline (reference sequence).

The J gene is TRBJ1-1, the V gene TRBV29-1; TRBD1 matches at 12 bases. The germline V gene encodes CDR1 SQVTM and CDR2 ANQGSEA. Trimming took 7 bases from V and 6 from J; bases not matched to a gene: 3. The CDR3 is 12 amino acids. This CDR3 is CSAGTGGPEAFF. CDR3 bases: TGCAGCGCCGGGACAGGGGGCCCTGAAGCTTTCTTT.

The chain uses TRBV19 and TRBJ2-7; D possibly corresponds to TRBD1 (6 bases). The CDR3 runs 13 residues. Germline V CDR1 and CDR2: LNHDA, SQIVND (reference sequence). The V gene lost 3 bases and the J gene lost 6 bases, with 12 bases spanning the gap. In DNA form, the CDR3 reads TGTGCCAGTAGTATGGCTACAGGGAGCGAGCAGTACTTC. Translation: CASSMATGSEQYF.

The DNA for the CDR3 is TGTGCCATCCCGGGGCCAGGGGGGAACACTGAAGCTTTCTTT. Translation: CAIPGPGGNTEAFF. V and J are TRBV7-9 and TRBJ1-1, with 7 bases lining up with TRBD1. J gave up 1 base and V 10 bases, and 9 bases lay outside the gene matches. The CDR3 length is 14 residues. Per germline, CDR1 SEHNR and CDR2 FQNEAQ (reference sequence).

This clone was counted a few times. The genes are TRBV7-2 and TRBJ1-2; 7 bases align to TRBD1. The V gene end was trimmed by 6 bases and the J gene end by 4 bases; junction bases not matched to a gene: 8. This CDR3 region has 14 residues. CDR1 and CDR2 (germline): SGHTA, FQGNSA. The CDR3 sequence: CASSEGGTVYGYTF. The DNA of the CDR3 is TGTGCCAGCAGTGAGGGCGGGACAGTCTATGGCTACACCTTC.

The sample holds one count of this clone. V usage is TRBV5-1 and J usage is TRBJ2-7; D gene uncertain. The CDR3 contains 13 residues. V gave up 1 base and J gave up 4 bases, with 9 bases separating them. Germline loops: CDR1 SGHRS, CDR2 YFSETQ. CDR3 nucleotides: TGCGCCAGCAGCTTGATAGAAAAGTACGAGCAGTACTTC. It encodes CASSLIEKYEQYF.

This clone has a single count. The V call is TRBV4-1, the J call TRBJ2-7; a possible D gene is TRBD1 (6 bases). The germline V gene encodes CDR1 MGHRA and CDR2 YSYEKL. The length of the CDR3 is 13 residues. V gave up 4 bases and J gave up 0 bases, with 7 bases separating them. The CDR3 DNA sequence: TGCGCCAGCAGCCCGGACAGCTCCTACGAGCAGTACTTC. It codes for CASSPDSSYEQYF.

The chain has TRBV7-8 and TRBJ1-2; D unclear. CDR1 and CDR2 from the germline V gene are SGHVS and FQNEAQ. This CDR3 has 15 residues. The germline V and J ends were trimmed by 3 bases and 4 bases, with 15 bases remaining between them. The CDR3 DNA reads as TGTGCCAGCAGCTTGCCCCGGGGTGAAATCTATGGCTACACCTTC. This translates into CASSLPRGEIYGYTF.

The rearrangement joins TRBV29-1 to TRBJ1-2, with D possibly TRBD1 on 5 matching bases. The germline V and J ends were trimmed by 4 bases and 1 base, with 10 bases remaining between them. This CDR3 comprises 13 residues. Germline CDR1 is SQVTM and CDR2 is ANQGSEA. The CDR3 protein is CSVVHRINYGYTF. Here the CDR3 DNA reads TGCAGCGTTGTTCACAGGATTAACTATGGCTACACCTTC.

The rearrangement uses TRBV9 and TRBJ2-2; D not certain. CDR3 length equals 14 residues. Germline values: CDR1 SGDLS, CDR2 YYNGEE. Trimming stripped 4 bases from V and 1 base from J, with 8 bases between. CDR3 coding DNA: TGTGCCAGCAGCACACGTCAGAACACCGGGGAGCTGTTTTTT. Its translation: CASSTRQNTGELFF.

This clone was detected only once. V usage is TRBV16 and J usage is TRBJ2-1; 10 positions agree with TRBD1. In germline, CDR1 is KGHSY, CDR2 FQNENV. V shed 4 bases and J 1 base; nucleotides not matched to a gene: 10. This CDR3 has 18 amino acids. CDR3 sequence (DNA): TGTGCCAGCAGCCTAGTATACCGGGACAGGGGATCCTACAATGAGCAGTTCTTC. Amino acids: CASSLVYRDRGSYNEQFF.

V gene TRBV9 combines with J gene TRBJ1-2; 7 nucleotides agree with TRBD1. Germline V gene sequence: CDR1 SGDLS, CDR2 YYNGEE. This CDR3 spans 15 amino acids. V lost 3 bases, J lost 4 bases, and 9 bases stayed unmatched. CDR3 nucleotide sequence: TGTGCCAGCAGCGAGGGGGACAGAATCACCTATGGCTACACCTTC. It specifies CASSEGDRITYGYTF.

This rearrangement joins TRBV4-1 to TRBJ1-1; D perhaps matches TRBD1 (5 bases). V was trimmed by 1 base and J by 10 bases, leaving 13 bases between them. CDR1 MGHRA and CDR2 YSYEKL come from the germline V gene. This CDR3 is 13 amino acids long. The chain's CDR3 is CASSQVMAGGAFF. CDR3 bases: TGCGCCAGCAGCCAAGTCATGGCGGGGGGAGCTTTCTTT.